Following are 18 T cell receptor beta chains from one sample sequenced in a study of Ad26.COV2.S vaccination and SARS-CoV-2 variants. The protocol was immunoSEQ multiplex PCR, while the TCRdb copy is restricted to in-frame clones and leaves out a portion. The table includes 100,000 or so clones, less than 85% detected once. Here the sequenced sample was peripheral blood, taken after recovery from COVID-19. Receptors were obtained from a human donor who had recovered from COVID-19.

This sequence joins TRBV29-1 and TRBJ2-7; no definite D call. V was clipped by 4 bases and J by 2 bases, with 9 bases between them. The CDR3 contains 12 residues. CDR1 and CDR2 from the germline V gene are SQVTM and ANQGSEA. CDR3 residues: CSVGHITYEQYF. The CDR3 DNA reads TGCAGCGTTGGACACATTACCTACGAGCAGTACTTC.

The V call is TRBV7-2, the J call TRBJ1-6; unclear D gene. Germline V gives CDR1 SGHTA, CDR2 FQGNSA. Trimming removed 1 base from V and 7 bases from J, with 11 bases in between. The CDR3 is made up of 15 amino acids. The DNA of the CDR3 is TGTGCCAGCAGCTTAGGGATCGGGGAGAATTCACCCCTCCACTTT. This translates into CASSLGIGENSPLHF.

DNA of the CDR3: TGTGCCAGCAGCCCCTTTCGGCCTTACAATGAGCAGTTCTTC. Protein sequence: CASSPFRPYNEQFF. This sequence joins TRBV7-2 and TRBJ2-1; D remains ambiguous. Germline assignment: CDR1 SGHTA and CDR2 FQGNSA. The CDR3 has 14 amino acids. Trimming cost V 5 bases and J 4 bases, with 12 bases left between them.

The chain joins TRBV28 to TRBJ2-5; D is possibly TRBD2 (5 bases). From germline, CDR1 is MDHEN and CDR2 SYDVKM. CDR3 size: 14 residues. Trimming shortened V by 3 bases and J by 1 base, and 9 bases separated the two germline ends. The CDR3 reads CASSFNAGQETQYF. In nucleotides, the CDR3 is TGTGCCAGCAGTTTCAACGCGGGCCAAGAGACCCAGTACTTC.

This clone has more than one count but fewer than ten. V usage is TRBV5-1 and J usage is TRBJ2-1, with D hard to call. The germline V gene has CDR1 SGHRS and CDR2 YFSETQ. The V end was cut by 1 base, the J end by 8 bases, with 16 bases between. CDR3 size: 15 residues. The CDR3 protein is CASSLQAVRSDEQFF. CDR3 DNA: TGCGCCAGCAGCTTGCAGGCTGTACGGTCAGATGAGCAGTTCTTC.

This chain links TRBV30 with TRBJ2-1; D is tentatively TRBD1 or TRBD2 (6 bases each). Per germline, CDR1 GTSNPN and CDR2 SVGIG (reference sequence). Trimming left V 2 bases short and J 11 bases short, with 19 bases between. This CDR3 region has 14 residues. The CDR3 loop reads CAWSRGRGGTKQFF. CDR3 DNA sequence: TGTGCCTGGAGTCGAGGCAGGGGAGGAACGAAGCAGTTCTTC.

The chain has TRBV20-1 and TRBJ2-7; D remains ambiguous. V lost 3 bases and J lost 2, with 8 bases in between. CDR3 length: 12 residues. Germline V gives CDR1 DFQATT, CDR2 SNEGSKA (reference sequence). CDR3 region: CSASVRPYEQYF. The CDR3 region has the DNA TGCAGTGCTAGTGTCCGGCCCTACGAGCAGTACTTC.

The gene calls are TRBV14 and TRBJ1-3; the match to TRBD1 covers 7 bases. The junction had 3 bases not matched to a gene; V was cut back by 2 bases and J by 2 bases. This CDR3 has 15 amino acids. The germline CDR1 and CDR2 sequences are SGHDN and FVKESK. CDR3 nucleotides: TGTGCCAGCAGCCAACAGGGGGTCCCTGGAAACACCATATATTTT. This gives the protein CASSQQGVPGNTIYF.

This clone was counted between two and nine times. The rearrangement joins TRBV6-5 to TRBJ2-7; D gene ambiguous. V was pared by 9 bases and J by 4 bases, with 13 bases between. Germline CDR1 reads MNHEY; CDR2 reads SVGAGI. The CDR3 runs 12 residues. The CDR3 DNA reads TGTGCCAGGGGCTCGGAATTGTACGAGCAGTACTTC. Its translation is CARGSELYEQYF.

The rearrangement uses TRBV5-1 and TRBJ1-4; no definite D call. The ends were cut back, 4 bases at V and 5 bases at J, with 12 bases in the middle. The germline V gene has CDR1 SGHRS and CDR2 YFSETQ. The CDR3 has 14 residues. CDR3 region: CASSEATLNEKLFF. The CDR3 coding sequence is TGCGCCAGCAGCGAGGCAACCCTAAATGAAAAACTGTTTTTT.

This chain connects TRBV20-1 to TRBJ1-1, with D tentatively TRBD1 (5 bases). Trimming stripped 3 bases from V and 3 bases from J, with 17 bases between. This CDR3 comprises 15 residues. Germline lookup yields CDR1 DFQATT and CDR2 SNEGSKA (reference sequence). The CDR3 loop is CSASAGLRGHTEAFF. CDR3 nucleotides: TGCAGTGCTAGTGCAGGACTTAGGGGACACACTGAAGCTTTCTTT.

Comments on this clone: The same CDR3 also results from other DNA sequences found in this sample. This chain joins TRBV27 and TRBJ2-1; 10 bases are a match to TRBD2. V was pared by 6 bases and J by 2 bases, with 4 bases of the junction left unmatched. Per germline, CDR1 MNHEY and CDR2 SMNVEV (reference sequence). CDR3 length: 15 amino acids. The CDR3 sequence is CASSRTSGAYNEQFF. The CDR3 DNA reads TGTGCCAGCAGCCGTACTAGCGGGGCCTACAATGAGCAGTTCTTC.

The J gene is TRBJ2-6, the V gene TRBV5-6, with 9 bases that match TRBD1. V lost 3 bases and J lost 0; bases outside the gene matches: 10. The CDR3 has 19 amino acids. The germline V gene encodes CDR1 SGHDT and CDR2 YYEEEE. CDR3 amino acids: CASSWGWTGANSGANVLTF. The DNA for the CDR3 is TGTGCCAGCAGCTGGGGGTGGACAGGGGCTAACTCTGGGGCCAACGTCCTGACTTTC.

The V call is TRBV4-3, the J call TRBJ2-5; 11 positions agree with TRBD1. V dropped 3 bases and J dropped 4; count of bases not matched to a gene: 4. Germline lookup yields CDR1 LGHNA and CDR2 YSLEER. This CDR3 has 15 amino acids. The CDR3 reads CASSQGQGVGETQYF. The CDR3 DNA reads TGCGCCAGCAGCCAGGGACAGGGGGTCGGAGAGACCCAGTACTTC.

The chain links TRBV10-3 to TRBJ2-7, with 9 bases matching TRBD1. Trimming at V came to 9 bases and at J to 5 bases, leaving 5 bases not matched to a gene. This CDR3 region has 12 residues. Germline V gene sequence: CDR1 ENHRY, CDR2 SYGVKD. CDR3 amino acids: CAIRTGEDEQYF. The CDR3 DNA reads as TGTGCCATAAGGACAGGGGAGGACGAGCAGTACTTC.

The CDR3 region has the DNA TGTGCCAGTAGCCAAGTTGACTCTGGAAACACCATATATTTT. Translating gives CASSQVDSGNTIYF. The J gene is TRBJ1-3, the V gene TRBV19; D not resolved. The CDR3 spans 14 residues. CDR1 and CDR2 from the germline V gene are LNHDA and SQIVND (reference sequence). Trimming took off 6 bases at V and 0 bases at J, with 9 bases between the two ends.

The CDR3 DNA reads TGTGCCAGCAGTCCTCTGGGCCGGGAAGAGACCCAGTACTTC. Translating gives CASSPLGREETQYF. The chain has TRBV28 and TRBJ2-5; the D is unclear. V was trimmed by 5 bases and J by 3 bases, leaving 13 bases between them. Looked up from germline, CDR1 is MDHEN and CDR2 is SYDVKM. The CDR3 loop spans 14 amino acids.

This sequence joins TRBV10-2 and TRBJ2-3; a weak D match, TRBD1 (5 bases). The CDR3 consists of 12 residues. The germline gives CDR1 WSHSY, CDR2 SAAADI. The V end lost 6 bases, the J end lost 1 base, and 5 bases lay between the germline ends. CDR3 sequence (DNA): TGCGCCAGCAGACAGGGCACAGATACGCAGTATTTT. Translating gives CASRQGTDTQYF.